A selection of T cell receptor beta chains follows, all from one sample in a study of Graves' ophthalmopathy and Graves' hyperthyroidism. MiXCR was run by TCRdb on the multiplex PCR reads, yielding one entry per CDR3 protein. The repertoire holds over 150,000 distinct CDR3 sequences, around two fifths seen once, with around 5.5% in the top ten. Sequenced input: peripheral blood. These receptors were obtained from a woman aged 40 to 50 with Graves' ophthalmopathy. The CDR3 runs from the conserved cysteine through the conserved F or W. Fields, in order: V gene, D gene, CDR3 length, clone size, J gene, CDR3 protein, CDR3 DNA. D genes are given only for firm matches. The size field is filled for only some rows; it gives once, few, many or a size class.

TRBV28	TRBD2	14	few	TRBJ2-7	CASSLIAGAHEQYF	TGTGCCAGCAGTTTAATAGCGGGAGCCCACGAGCAGTACTTC
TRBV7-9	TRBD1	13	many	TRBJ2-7	CASSMGQFYEQYF	TGTGCCAGCAGCATGGGACAGTTCTACGAGCAGTACTTC
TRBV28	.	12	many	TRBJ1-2	CASSSFIIGYTF	TGTGCCAGCAGTTCCTTTATTATTGGCTACACCTTC
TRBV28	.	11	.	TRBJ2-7	CASSSWDEQYF	TGTGCCAGCAGTTCCTGGGACGAGCAGTACTTC
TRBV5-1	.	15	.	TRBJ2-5	CASSLGQGGYETQYF	TGCGCCAGCAGCTTGGGACAGGGAGGTTACGAGACCCAGTACTTC
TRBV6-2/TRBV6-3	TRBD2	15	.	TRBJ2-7	CARRTPGLAPYEQYF	TGTGCCAGAAGGACTCCGGGACTAGCCCCCTACGAGCAGTACTTC
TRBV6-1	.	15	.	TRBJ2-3	CASSERESTWDTQYF	TGTGCCAGCAGTGAGAGGGAATCAACTTGGGATACGCAGTATTTT
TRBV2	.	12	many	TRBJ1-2	CASSDSWGGYTF	TGTGCCAGCAGTGATAGCTGGGGTGGCTACACCTTT
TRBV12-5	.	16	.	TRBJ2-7	CASGNLPLTDWYEQYF	TGTGCTAGTGGCAATCTACCACTGACAGATTGGTACGAGCAGTACTTC
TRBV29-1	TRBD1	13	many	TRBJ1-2	CSGSDRANYGYTF	TGCAGCGGGAGTGACAGGGCCAACTATGGCTACACCTTC
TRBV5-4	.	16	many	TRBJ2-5	CASSKTGTILKETQYF	TGTGCCAGCAGCAAGACCGGGACCATCCTCAAAGAGACCCAGTACTTC
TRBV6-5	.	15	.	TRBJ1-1	CASSYLGGHEFEAFF	TGTGCCAGCAGTTACCTGGGGGGCCATGAGTTTGAAGCTTTCTTT
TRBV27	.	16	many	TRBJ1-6	CASSLVGNNNNSPLHF	TGTGCCAGCAGTTTAGTGGGAAATAATAATAATTCACCCCTCCACTTT
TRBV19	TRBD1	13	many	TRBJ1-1	CASTPTGGSEAFF	TGTGCCAGTACCCCGACAGGGGGATCTGAAGCTTTCTTT
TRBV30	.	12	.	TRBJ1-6	CAWSPRSSPLHF	TGTGCCTGGAGCCCTCGGAGTTCACCCCTCCACTTT
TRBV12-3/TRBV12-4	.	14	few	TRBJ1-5	CASSRDTSNQPQHF	TGTGCCAGCAGCCGGGACACCAGCAATCAGCCCCAGCATTTT
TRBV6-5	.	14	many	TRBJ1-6	CASSLTGFDSPLHF	TGTGCCAGCAGTCTTACTGGTTTCGATTCACCCCTCCACTTT
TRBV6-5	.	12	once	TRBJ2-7	CASSYGGNEQYF	TGTGCCAGCAGTTACGGGGGTAACGAGCAGTACTTC
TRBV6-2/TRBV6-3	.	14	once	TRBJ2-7	CASSYGTHSYEQYF	TGTGCCAGCAGTTACGGGACTCACTCCTACGAGCAGTACTTC
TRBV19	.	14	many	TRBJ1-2	CAGRLTGSAYGYTF	TGTGCCGGGCGTTTAACAGGGAGTGCCTATGGCTACACCTTC
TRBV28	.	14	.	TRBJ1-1	CASSSNSLNTEAFF	TGTGCCAGCAGTTCTAACAGTTTAAACACTGAAGCTTTCTTT
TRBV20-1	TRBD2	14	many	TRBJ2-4	CSAPERGGINIQYF	TGCAGTGCACCAGAGCGGGGGGGGATAAACATTCAGTACTTC
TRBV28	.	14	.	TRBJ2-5	CASRPRDRRETQYF	TGTGCCAGCAGACCCCGTGACAGGAGGGAGACCCAGTACTTC
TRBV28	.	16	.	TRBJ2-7	CASNAPGLARAYEQYF	TGTGCCAGCAACGCGCCTGGGCTAGCCAGGGCCTACGAGCAGTACTTC
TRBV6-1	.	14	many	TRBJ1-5	CASSELDSYQPQHF	TGTGCCAGCAGTGAACTTGACAGCTATCAGCCCCAGCATTTT
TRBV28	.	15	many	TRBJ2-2	CASREDTYNTGELFF	TGTGCCAGCAGGGAGGACACGTATAACACCGGGGAGCTGTTTTTT
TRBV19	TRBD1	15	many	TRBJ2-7	CASSIGQGSSYEQYF	TGTGCCAGTAGTATCGGACAGGGGTCGTCCTACGAGCAGTACTTC